A single sample gave rise to the 3 T cell receptor beta chains below, sequenced in a study of cytomegalovirus exposure and HLA in healthy donors. The study ran its PCR with 60 Vbeta and 13 Jbeta primers. Method: immunoSEQ multiplex PCR; TCRdb's copy keeps in-frame clones and lacks some. The sample holds 100,000 to 120,000 clones, around 75% seen once. What was sequenced was PBMCs. The receptors originated from a man aged 30-40 years in good health and CMV-seronegative.

This clone was seen a single time. V is TRBV19 and J is TRBJ2-2; 15 bases line up with TRBD2. CDR3 length: 16 residues. CDR1 is LNHDA, CDR2 SQIVND, per germline (reference sequence). The ends lost 5 bases at V and 4 bases at J; junction bases unmatched: 2. The CDR3 nucleotides are TGTGCCAGTAGTGTGGGACTAGCGGGGGGCACCGGGGAGCTGTTTTTT. This codes for CASSVGLAGGTGELFF.

The CDR3, as DNA: TGTGCCAGCAGCTTAACGCGGACTAGCGGGAGGGGCACAGATACGCAGTATTTT. This translates into CASSLTRTSGRGTDTQYF. This chain connects TRBV7-3 to TRBJ2-3; 15 nucleotides agree with TRBD2. This CDR3 comprises 18 residues. Germline V lookup: CDR1 SGHTA, CDR2 FQGTGA. The ends lost 0 bases at V and 1 base at J; junction bases unmatched: 2.

The CDR3 loop is CASRVRQGEAFF. CDR3 DNA: TGTGCCAGCAGGGTAAGACAGGGTGAAGCTTTCTTT. The chain couples TRBV6-6 to TRBJ1-1, with 7 bases identical to TRBD1. V gave up 6 bases and J gave up 7 bases; unmatched junction bases: 5. This CDR3 contains 12 residues. Germline V gives CDR1 MNHNY, CDR2 SVGAGI (reference sequence).